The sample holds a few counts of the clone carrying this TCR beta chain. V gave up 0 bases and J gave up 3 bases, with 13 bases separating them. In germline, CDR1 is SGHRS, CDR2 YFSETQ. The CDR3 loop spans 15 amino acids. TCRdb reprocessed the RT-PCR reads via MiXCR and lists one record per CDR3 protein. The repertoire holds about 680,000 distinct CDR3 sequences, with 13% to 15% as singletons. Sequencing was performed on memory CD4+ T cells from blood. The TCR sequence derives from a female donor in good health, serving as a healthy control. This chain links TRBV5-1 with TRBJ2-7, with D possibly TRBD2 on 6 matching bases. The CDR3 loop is CASSLGGASDYEQYF. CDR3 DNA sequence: TGCGCCAGCAGCTTGGGGGGCGCTAGCGACTACGAGCAGTACTTC.